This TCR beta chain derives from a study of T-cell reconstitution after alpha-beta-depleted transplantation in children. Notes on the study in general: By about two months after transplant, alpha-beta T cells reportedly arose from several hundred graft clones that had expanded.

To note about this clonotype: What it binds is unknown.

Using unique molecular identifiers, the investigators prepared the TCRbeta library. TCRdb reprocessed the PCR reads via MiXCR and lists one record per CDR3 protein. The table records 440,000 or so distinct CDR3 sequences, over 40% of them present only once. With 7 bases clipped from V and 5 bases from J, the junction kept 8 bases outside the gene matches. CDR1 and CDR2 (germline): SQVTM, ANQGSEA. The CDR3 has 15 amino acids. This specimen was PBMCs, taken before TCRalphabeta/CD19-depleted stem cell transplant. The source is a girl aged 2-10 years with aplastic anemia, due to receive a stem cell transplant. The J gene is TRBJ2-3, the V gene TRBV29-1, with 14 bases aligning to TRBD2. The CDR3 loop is CSAPTSGGALDTQYF. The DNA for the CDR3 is TGCAGCGCCCCGACTAGCGGGGGGGCCTTAGATACGCAGTATTTT.